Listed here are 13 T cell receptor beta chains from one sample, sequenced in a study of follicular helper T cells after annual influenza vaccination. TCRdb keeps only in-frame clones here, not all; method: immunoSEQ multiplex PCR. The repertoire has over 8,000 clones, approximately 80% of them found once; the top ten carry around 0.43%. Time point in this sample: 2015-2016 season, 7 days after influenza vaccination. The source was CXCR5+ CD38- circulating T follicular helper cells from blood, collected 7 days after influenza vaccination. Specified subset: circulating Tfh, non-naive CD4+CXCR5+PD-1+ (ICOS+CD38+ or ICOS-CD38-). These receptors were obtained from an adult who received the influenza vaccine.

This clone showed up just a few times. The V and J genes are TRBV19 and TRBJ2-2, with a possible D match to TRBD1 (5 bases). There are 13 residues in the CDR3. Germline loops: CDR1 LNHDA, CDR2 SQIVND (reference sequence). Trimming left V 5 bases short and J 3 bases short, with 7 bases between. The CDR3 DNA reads TGTGCCAGTAGTCGCAGGGACACCGGGGAGCTGTTTTTT. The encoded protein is CASSRRDTGELFF.

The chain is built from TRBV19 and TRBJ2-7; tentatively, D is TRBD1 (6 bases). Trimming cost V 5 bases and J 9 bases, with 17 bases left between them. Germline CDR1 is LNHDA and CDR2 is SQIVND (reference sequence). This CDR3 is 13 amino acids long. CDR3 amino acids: CASSDRGFGGQYF. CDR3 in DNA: TGTGCCAGTAGTGATAGGGGGTTTGGCGGGCAGTACTTC.

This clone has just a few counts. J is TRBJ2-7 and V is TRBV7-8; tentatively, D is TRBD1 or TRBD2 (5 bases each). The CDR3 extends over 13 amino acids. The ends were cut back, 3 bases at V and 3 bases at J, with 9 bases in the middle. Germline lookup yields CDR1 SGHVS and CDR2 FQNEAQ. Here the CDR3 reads CASSLGTNYEQYF. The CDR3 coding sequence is TGTGCCAGCAGCTTGGGGACCAACTACGAGCAGTACTTC.

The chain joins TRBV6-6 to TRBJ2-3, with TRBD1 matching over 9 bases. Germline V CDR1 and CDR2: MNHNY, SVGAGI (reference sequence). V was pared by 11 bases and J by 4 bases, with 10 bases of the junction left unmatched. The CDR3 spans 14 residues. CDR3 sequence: CASSGQGIADTQYF. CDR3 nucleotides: TGTGCCTCTTCTGGACAGGGGATCGCAGATACGCAGTATTTT.

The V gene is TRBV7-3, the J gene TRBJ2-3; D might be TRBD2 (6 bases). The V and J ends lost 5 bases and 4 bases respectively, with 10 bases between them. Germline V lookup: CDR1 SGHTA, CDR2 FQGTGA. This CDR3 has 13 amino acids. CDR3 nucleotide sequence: TGTGCCAGCAGCCGGGGGTTTGCAGATACGCAGTATTTT. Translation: CASSRGFADTQYF.

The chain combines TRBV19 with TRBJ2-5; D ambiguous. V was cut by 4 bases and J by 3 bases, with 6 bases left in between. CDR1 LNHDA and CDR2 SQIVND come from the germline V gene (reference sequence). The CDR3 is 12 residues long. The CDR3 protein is CASSSGEETQYF. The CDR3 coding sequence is TGTGCCAGTAGTAGTGGAGAAGAGACCCAGTACTTC.

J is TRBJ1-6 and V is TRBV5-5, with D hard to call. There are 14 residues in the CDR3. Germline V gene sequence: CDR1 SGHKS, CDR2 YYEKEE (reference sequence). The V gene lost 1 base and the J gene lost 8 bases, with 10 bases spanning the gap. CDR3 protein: CASSLYTGDSPLHF. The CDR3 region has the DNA TGTGCCAGCAGCTTGTACACCGGCGATTCACCCCTCCACTTT.

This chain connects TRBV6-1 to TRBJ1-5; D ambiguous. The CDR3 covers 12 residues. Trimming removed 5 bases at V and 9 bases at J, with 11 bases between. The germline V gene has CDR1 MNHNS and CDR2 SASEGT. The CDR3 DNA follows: TGTGCCAGCAGTTTCCTCACGGCGCCCCAGCATTTT. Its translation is CASSFLTAPQHF.

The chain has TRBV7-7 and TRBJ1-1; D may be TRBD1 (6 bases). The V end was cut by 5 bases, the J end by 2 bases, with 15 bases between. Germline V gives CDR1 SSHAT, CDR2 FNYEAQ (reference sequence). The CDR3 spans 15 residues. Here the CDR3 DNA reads TGTGCCAGCAGCCCCCTCGGACAGATCAACACTGAAGCTTTCTTT. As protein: CASSPLGQINTEAFF.

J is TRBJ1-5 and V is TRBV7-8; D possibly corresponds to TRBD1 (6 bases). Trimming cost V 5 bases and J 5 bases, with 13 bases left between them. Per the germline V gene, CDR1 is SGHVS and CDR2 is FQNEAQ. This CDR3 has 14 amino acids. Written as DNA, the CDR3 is TGTGCCAGCAGCCACGGGACAAGAGATCAGCCCCAGCATTTT. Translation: CASSHGTRDQPQHF.

CDR3 loop: CASRWDRNTEAFF. CDR3 DNA sequence: TGTGCCAGCAGATGGGACAGGAACACTGAAGCTTTCTTT. V and J are TRBV6-5 and TRBJ1-1, with 7 bases that match TRBD1. Germline trimming cut 6 bases from V and 1 base from J; bases unmatched to any gene: 2. Germline V gene lookup returns CDR1 MNHEY and CDR2 SVGAGI. The CDR3 has 13 amino acids.

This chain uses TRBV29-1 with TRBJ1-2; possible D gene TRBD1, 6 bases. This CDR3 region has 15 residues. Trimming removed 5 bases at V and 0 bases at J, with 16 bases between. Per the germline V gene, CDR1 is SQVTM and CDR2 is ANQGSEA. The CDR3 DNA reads TGCAGCGTTCCCAGTCTGGGGGGCCCTAACTATGGCTACACCTTC. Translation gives CSVPSLGGPNYGYTF.

CDR3 sequence: CASHQGNSGNTIYF. The CDR3, as DNA: TGTGCCAGCCATCAGGGGAACTCTGGAAACACCATATATTTT. This chain uses TRBV6-5 with TRBJ1-3; weak D call: TRBD1 (6 bases). Trimming removed 8 bases at V and 0 bases at J, with 11 bases between. Germline V lookup: CDR1 MNHEY, CDR2 SVGAGI. The CDR3 has 14 residues.